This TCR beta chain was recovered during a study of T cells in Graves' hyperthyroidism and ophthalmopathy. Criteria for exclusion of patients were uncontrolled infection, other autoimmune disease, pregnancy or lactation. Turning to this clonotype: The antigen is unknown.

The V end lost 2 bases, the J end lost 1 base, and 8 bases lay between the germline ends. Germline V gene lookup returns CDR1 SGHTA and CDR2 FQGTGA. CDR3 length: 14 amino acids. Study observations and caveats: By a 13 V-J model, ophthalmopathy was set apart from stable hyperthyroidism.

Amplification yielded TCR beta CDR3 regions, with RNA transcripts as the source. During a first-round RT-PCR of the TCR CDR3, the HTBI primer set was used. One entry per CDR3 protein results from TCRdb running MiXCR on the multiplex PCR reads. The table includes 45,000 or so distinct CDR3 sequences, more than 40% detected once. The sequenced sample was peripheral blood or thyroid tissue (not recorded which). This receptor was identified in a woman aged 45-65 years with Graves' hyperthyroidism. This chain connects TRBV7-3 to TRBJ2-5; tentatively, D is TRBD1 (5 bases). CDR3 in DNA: TGTGCCAGCAGCTTATGGCAGGGCCAAGAGACCCAGTACTTC. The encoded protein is CASSLWQGQETQYF.